A single sample is the source of the 32 T cell receptor beta chains below, sequenced in a study of shared T cell receptors in the human thymus. The method was immunoSEQ multiplex PCR; TCRdb's version includes in-frame clones alone and lacks a portion of them. The sample lists hundreds of thousands of clones, around 78% occurring once. These data were also reused for a study on human thymus T cells.

The sequencing sample was made of thymocytes. The receptors were sampled from a boy under three years old with a congenital heart defect.

The rearrangement joins TRBV7-2 to TRBJ2-7, with D possibly TRBD1 on 5 matching bases. V gave up 5 bases and J gave up 1 base, with 12 bases separating them. Germline CDR1 reads SGHTA; CDR2 reads FQGNSA. The CDR3 totals 14 residues. For the CDR3, the DNA is TGTGCCAGCAGCCCACAACAGGTTTCCTACGAGCAGTACTTC. Translating it yields CASSPQQVSYEQYF.

V and J are TRBV30 and TRBJ2-7, with D maybe TRBD1 (5 bases). The CDR3 has 15 amino acids. Germline CDR1 GTSNPN, CDR2 SVGIG (reference sequence). The germline V and J ends were trimmed by 2 bases and 3 bases, with 17 bases remaining between them. CDR3 DNA sequence: TGTGCCTGGAGTTATGGACACCTCATGGACTACGAGCAGTACTTC. It yields the protein CAWSYGHLMDYEQYF.

This chain uses TRBV6-1 with TRBJ2-2, with 7 bases aligning to TRBD2. The CDR3 totals 13 residues. Per the germline V gene, CDR1 is MNHNS and CDR2 is SASEGT. After removal of 6 bases from V and 7 bases from J, the junction contained 5 bases not matched to a gene. The CDR3 bases are TGTGCCAGCAGCGGCGGGGGAGTCGGGGAGCTGTTTTTT. Its translation is CASSGGGVGELFF.

The gene calls are TRBV10-3 and TRBJ1-5; weak D call: TRBD1 (6 bases). The germline CDR1 and CDR2 sequences are ENHRY and SYGVKD. V gave up 6 bases and J gave up 7 bases, with 13 bases separating them. This CDR3 spans 13 amino acids. The CDR3 sequence is CAISLAGGQPQHF. The CDR3 nucleotides are TGTGCCATCAGCCTAGCTGGGGGCCAGCCCCAGCATTTT.

The rearrangement links TRBV4-3 to TRBJ2-5; 11 bases agree with TRBD2. This CDR3 is built from 20 residues. V shed 0 bases, J shed 5 bases, and the junction held 17 bases outside the gene matches. The germline V gene has CDR1 LGHNA and CDR2 YSLEER. CDR3 sequence: CASSQENPEATSGSRETQYF. CDR3 bases: TGCGCCAGCAGCCAAGAAAACCCCGAGGCCACTAGCGGGAGTCGGGAGACCCAGTACTTC.

This clone was picked up one time. This chain joins TRBV15 and TRBJ2-6, with D hard to call. This CDR3 has 17 residues. The germline V gene encodes CDR1 LNHNV and CDR2 YYDKDF (reference sequence). V lost 4 bases and J lost 0, with 13 bases in between. CDR3 nucleotides: TGTGCCACCAGCATCAATTTCAGGCACTCTGGGGCCAACGTCCTGACTTTC. Translating it yields CATSINFRHSGANVLTF. The variable domain in full, with the rest retrieved from reference TRBV15 and TRBJ2-6, is DAMVIQNPRYQVTQFGKPVTLSCSQTLNHNVMYWYQQKSSQAPKLLFHYYDKDFNNEADTPDNFQSRRPNTSFCFLDIRSPGLGDTAMYLCATSINFRHSGANVLTFGAGSRLTVL.

The CDR3 region has the DNA TGTGCCATCAAAGGGGGCCGAGTAGCGGGAGGTTTGAATGAGCAGTTCTTC. Protein sequence: CAIKGGRVAGGLNEQFF. The V and J genes are TRBV10-3 and TRBJ2-1; TRBD2 matches 10 bases. CDR1 is ENHRY and CDR2 is SYGVKD in the germline V gene. The V and J ends lost 7 bases and 7 bases, in that order; junction bases with no gene match: 16. CDR3 length equals 17 residues.

V gene TRBV14 combines with J gene TRBJ2-4; D may be TRBD2 (6 bases). V lost 1 base and J lost 2, with 15 bases in between. The germline V gene encodes CDR1 SGHDN and CDR2 FVKESK. The CDR3 is made up of 17 amino acids. The CDR3 region is CASSQVRGSGSKNIQYF. The DNA of the CDR3 is TGTGCCAGCAGCCAAGTTCGTGGGAGCGGGTCCAAAAACATTCAGTACTTC.

The chain couples TRBV27 to TRBJ2-1; D is unclear. V lost 3 bases, J lost 0 bases, and 12 bases lay in between. Germline CDR1 reads MNHEY; CDR2 reads SMNVEV (reference sequence). CDR3 length equals 16 residues. CDR3 protein: CASSFERLSSYNEQFF. The CDR3 DNA reads as TGTGCCAGCAGTTTCGAGCGCCTGAGCTCCTACAATGAGCAGTTCTTC.

The rearrangement links TRBV6-1 to TRBJ2-7, with D possibly TRBD1 on 5 matching bases. V gave up 10 bases and J gave up 2 bases, with 12 bases separating them. The CDR3 is 12 amino acids. The germline V gene encodes CDR1 MNHNS and CDR2 SASEGT. In nucleotides, the CDR3 is TGTGCCACCGAAGGGGCAGCCTACGAGCAGTACTTC. Its translation: CATEGAAYEQYF.

This clone occurred once. The chain employs TRBV4-2 and TRBJ2-7; D gene unclear. V was cut by 0 bases and J by 2 bases, with 11 bases left in between. CDR3 length: 15 amino acids. The germline V gene encodes CDR1 LGHNA and CDR2 YNFKEQ. CDR3 region: CASSQEAGTAYEQYF. Here the CDR3 DNA reads TGTGCCAGCAGCCAAGAAGCAGGTACTGCCTACGAGCAGTACTTC.

The J gene is TRBJ2-3, the V gene TRBV5-1, with a weak D call TRBD2 (6 bases). Trimming removed 0 bases from V and 0 bases from J, with 11 bases in between. Germline CDR1 and CDR2: SGHRS and YFSETQ. CDR3 length equals 16 residues. The DNA for the CDR3 is TGCGCCAGCAGCTTGGGAGCGGGCCCTAGCACAGATACGCAGTATTTT. Its translation is CASSLGAGPSTDTQYF.

The CDR3 nucleotides are TGTGCCAGCAGCTCCCAGGACCGCCGCCGGGGGAGGGCCGGTGAGCAGTACTTC. Encoded protein: CASSSQDRRRGRAGEQYF. The rearrangement links TRBV7-6 to TRBJ2-7; 7 bases fit TRBD2. Germline V gene data show CDR1 as SGHVS and CDR2 as FNYEAQ. This CDR3 is built from 18 residues. V lost 4 bases and J lost 7; bases outside the gene matches: 22.

The genes are TRBV6-5 and TRBJ2-7; tentative D call: TRBD1 (6 bases). This CDR3 comprises 15 residues. CDR1 is MNHEY and CDR2 is SVGAGI in the germline V gene. V lost 2 bases to trimming and J lost 3 bases, with 14 bases between them. The CDR3 DNA reads as TGTGCCAGCAGTTACCTACAGGGACCAGACTACGAGCAGTACTTC. This codes for CASSYLQGPDYEQYF.

This chain links TRBV7-9 with TRBJ2-3, with TRBD1 as a possible D gene (6 bases). Germline assignment: CDR1 SEHNR and CDR2 FQNEAQ (reference sequence). The CDR3 extends over 16 amino acids. V was shortened by 5 bases and J by 1 base, with 16 bases between the two germline ends. The CDR3 loop is CASSPKGVPGTDTQYF. For the CDR3, the DNA is TGTGCCAGCAGCCCCAAGGGGGTACCAGGCACAGATACGCAGTATTTT.

This clone was seen just once. The chain carries TRBV15 and TRBJ1-4; the D gene is possibly TRBD1 (6 bases). Trimming took 5 bases from V and 0 from J, leaving 25 bases between them. The germline V gene has CDR1 LNHNV and CDR2 YYDKDF (reference sequence). CDR3 length equals 20 residues. DNA of the CDR3: TGTGCCACCAGCTGCCTGAGGCATCGACAGGTGCCGTCAACTAATGAAAAACTGTTTTTT. Protein product: CATSCLRHRQVPSTNEKLFF.

The genes are TRBV6-1 and TRBJ2-5; maybe TRBD2 (6 bases). Trimming removed 6 bases at V and 4 bases at J, with 15 bases between. The CDR3 is 14 residues long. From germline, CDR1 is MNHNS and CDR2 SASEGT. The CDR3 spells CASSWAGSRETQYF. The CDR3 DNA follows: TGTGCCAGCAGCTGGGCCGGGAGCAGAGAGACCCAGTACTTC.

DNA for the CDR3: TGTGCCAGTGGAACGAGCGGGAGAGGGCCTGGGGAGCAGTACTTC. This encodes CASGTSGRGPGEQYF. The chain is built from TRBV19 and TRBJ2-7, with 8 bases aligning to TRBD2. Germline-derived CDR1 and CDR2 are LNHDA and SQIVND (reference sequence). The trim removed 8 bases at V and 7 bases at J, leaving 16 bases unmatched. The CDR3 runs to 15 residues.

The chain joins TRBV28 to TRBJ2-7, with a possible D match to TRBD2 (5 bases). This CDR3 is 11 amino acids long. Germline V gene data show CDR1 as MDHEN and CDR2 as SYDVKM. V was trimmed by 8 bases and J by 6 bases, leaving 11 bases between them. CDR3 DNA sequence: TGTGCCAGCGGGAGAGGACGCGAGCAGTACTTC. Its protein is CASGRGREQYF.

V usage is TRBV18 and J usage is TRBJ1-5; tentatively, D is TRBD1 (6 bases). Trimming stripped 4 bases from V and 0 bases from J, with 13 bases between. This CDR3 region has 16 residues. Germline lookup yields CDR1 KGHSH and CDR2 LQKENI. The CDR3 DNA is TGTGCCAGCTCACGACACGGACAGTATAGCAATCAGCCCCAGCATTTT. Protein sequence: CASSRHGQYSNQPQHF. Looking up the rest from reference TRBV18 and TRBJ1-5 gives the full variable domain: NAGVMQNPRHLVRRRGQEARLRCSPMKGHSHVYWYRQLPEEGLKFMVYLQKENIIDESGMPKERFSAEFPKEGPSILRIQQVVRGDSAAYFCASSRHGQYSNQPQHFGDGTRLSIL.

The chain combines TRBV19 with TRBJ2-2; D possibly corresponds to TRBD2 (6 bases). Between the trimmed V and J ends, which lost 3 bases and 7 bases, there was a span of 15 bases. Germline CDR1 reads LNHDA; CDR2 reads SQIVND (reference sequence). The CDR3 sequence is 15 residues long. The CDR3 protein is CASSMGRFGGGELFF. CDR3 coding DNA: TGTGCCAGTAGTATGGGACGGTTCGGGGGCGGGGAGCTGTTTTTT.

V gene TRBV19 combines with J gene TRBJ2-3; TRBD2 matches 7 bases. This CDR3 spans 16 amino acids. J lost 1 base, V lost 7 bases, and 11 bases had no gene match. CDR1 and CDR2 (germline): LNHDA, SQIVND (reference sequence). CDR3 DNA sequence: TGTGCCAGTAACCGTCACGGCGGGAGTCGCACAGATACGCAGTATTTT. It specifies CASNRHGGSRTDTQYF.

The V gene is TRBV7-6, the J gene TRBJ1-3; 7 bases are shared with TRBD1. CDR1 SGHVS and CDR2 FNYEAQ come from the germline V gene. This CDR3 is built from 18 residues. J was trimmed by 0 bases and V by 1 base; bases with no gene match: 9. CDR3 sequence reads: CASSLETGPGDSGNTIYF. CDR3 DNA: TGTGCCAGCAGCTTAGAGACAGGGCCGGGGGACTCTGGAAACACCATATATTTT.

The rearrangement links TRBV4-2 to TRBJ1-2, with no clear D. Trimming took off 0 bases at V and 4 bases at J, with 9 bases between the two ends. This CDR3 has 14 amino acids. Germline V CDR1 and CDR2: LGHNA, YNFKEQ. Here the CDR3 DNA reads TGTGCCAGCAGCCAAGAGAGGTCGAGCTATGGCTACACCTTC. Translated, it gives CASSQERSSYGYTF.

The chain has TRBV28 and TRBJ2-3, with 9 nucleotides matching TRBD2. There are 17 residues in the CDR3. Losses at the gene ends were 1 base for V and 1 base for J; bases not matched to a gene: 6. Germline V lookup: CDR1 MDHEN, CDR2 SYDVKM. In DNA, the CDR3 is TGTGCCAGCAGTTTATCCCGGCTAGCGGGGTGCACAGATACGCAGTATTTT. Translated, it gives CASSLSRLAGCTDTQYF.

V usage is TRBV5-1 and J usage is TRBJ2-1; 16 bases agree with TRBD2. J gave up 12 bases and V 6 bases, and 9 bases lay outside the gene matches. Germline V CDR1 and CDR2: SGHRS, YFSETQ. This CDR3 region has 15 residues. CDR3: CASISGTSGRARQFF. The CDR3 nucleotides read TGCGCCAGCATATCCGGGACTAGCGGGAGGGCCCGGCAGTTCTTC.

The chain links TRBV7-3 to TRBJ2-2; TRBD2 matches at 10 bases. Germline CDR1 reads SGHTA; CDR2 reads FQGTGA. The CDR3 has 21 residues. The V segment lost 1 base and the J segment 0 bases; nucleotides outside the gene matches: 14. The CDR3 DNA sequence: TGTGCCAGCAGCTTAAAGCCAGCGGGAGGGCCTCACCACTCGAACACCGGGGAGCTGTTTTTT. Encoded protein: CASSLKPAGGPHHSNTGELFF.

This sequence joins TRBV30 and TRBJ1-4; the match to TRBD1 covers 8 bases. V trimming: 4 bases; J trimming: 1 base; junction bases outside the gene matches: 14. The CDR3 is made up of 18 amino acids. Germline values: CDR1 GTSNPN, CDR2 SVGIG (reference sequence). As DNA, the CDR3 is TGTGCCTGGAAGTGTATAAGGACAGGGAGTGTAACTAATGAAAAACTGTTTTTT. The encoded protein is CAWKCIRTGSVTNEKLFF.

CDR3 sequence reads: CASSQDRLGLKYF. The CDR3 DNA sequence: TGTGCCAGCAGCCAAGATCGACTAGGATTAAAGTACTTC. The chain links TRBV4-2 to TRBJ2-4, with a weak D call TRBD2 (6 bases). The CDR3 has 13 residues. Trimming pared 0 bases from V and 14 bases from J, leaving 14 bases between. Germline loops: CDR1 LGHNA, CDR2 YNFKEQ.

This chain connects TRBV6-5 to TRBJ2-7; D is perhaps TRBD1 (5 bases). CDR1 MNHEY and CDR2 SVGAGI come from the germline V gene. This CDR3 has 15 residues. The germline V and J ends were trimmed by 6 bases and 0 bases, with 15 bases remaining between them. The CDR3 sequence: CASSHRQTFSYEQYF. The CDR3, as DNA: TGTGCCAGCAGCCACCGACAGACTTTCTCCTACGAGCAGTACTTC.

The genes are TRBV6-5 and TRBJ2-5; TRBD1 agrees at 9 bases. The CDR3 sequence is 15 residues long. The germline V gene has CDR1 MNHEY and CDR2 SVGAGI. With V trimmed by 2 bases and J by 5 bases, 6 bases remained unmatched. This CDR3 is CASSYRDRVQETQYF. DNA of the CDR3: TGTGCCAGCAGTTACCGGGACAGGGTTCAGGAGACCCAGTACTTC.

Points on this clone: Other DNA sequences within the sample encode an identical CDR3. The CDR3 DNA reads as TGTGCCACTGCGACAGGGACCGAGGAGACCCAGTACTTC. Translated: CATATGTEETQYF. The chain has TRBV2 and TRBJ2-5; 7 bases map to TRBD1. The CDR3 spans 13 residues. Germline trimming cut 10 bases from V and 5 bases from J; bases unmatched to any gene: 10. The germline CDR1 and CDR2 sequences are SNHLY and FYNNEI.